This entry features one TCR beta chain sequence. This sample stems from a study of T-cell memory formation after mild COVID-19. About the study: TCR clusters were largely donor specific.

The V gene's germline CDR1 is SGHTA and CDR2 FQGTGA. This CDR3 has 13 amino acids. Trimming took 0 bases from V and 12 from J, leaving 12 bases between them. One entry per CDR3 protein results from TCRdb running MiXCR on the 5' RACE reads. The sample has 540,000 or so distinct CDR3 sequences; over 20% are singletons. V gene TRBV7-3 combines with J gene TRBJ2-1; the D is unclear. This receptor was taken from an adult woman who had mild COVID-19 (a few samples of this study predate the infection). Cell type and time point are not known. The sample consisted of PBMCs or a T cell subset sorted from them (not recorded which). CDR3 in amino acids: CASSLTSSSGQFF. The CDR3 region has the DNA TGTGCCAGCAGCTTAACTTCCTCGTCTGGGCAGTTCTTC. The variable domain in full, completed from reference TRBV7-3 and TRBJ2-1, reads GAGVSQTPSNKVTEKGKYVELRCDPISGHTALYWYRQSLGQGPEFLIYFQGTGAADDSGLPNDRFFAVRPEGSVSTLKIQRTERGDSAVYLCASSLTSSSGQFFGPGTRLTVL.